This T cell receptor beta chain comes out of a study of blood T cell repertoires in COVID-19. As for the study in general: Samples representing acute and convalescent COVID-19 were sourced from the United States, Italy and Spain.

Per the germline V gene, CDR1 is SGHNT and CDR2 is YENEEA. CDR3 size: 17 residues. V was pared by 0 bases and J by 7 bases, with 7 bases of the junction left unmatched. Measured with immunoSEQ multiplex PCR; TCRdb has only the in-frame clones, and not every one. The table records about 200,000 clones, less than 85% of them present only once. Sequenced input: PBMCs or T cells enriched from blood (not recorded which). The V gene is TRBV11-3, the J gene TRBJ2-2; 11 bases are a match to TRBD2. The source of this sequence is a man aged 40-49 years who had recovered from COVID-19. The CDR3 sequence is CASSLDQLAGDSGELFF. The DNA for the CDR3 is TGTGCCAGCAGCTTAGATCAACTAGCGGGAGACAGCGGGGAGCTGTTTTTT.